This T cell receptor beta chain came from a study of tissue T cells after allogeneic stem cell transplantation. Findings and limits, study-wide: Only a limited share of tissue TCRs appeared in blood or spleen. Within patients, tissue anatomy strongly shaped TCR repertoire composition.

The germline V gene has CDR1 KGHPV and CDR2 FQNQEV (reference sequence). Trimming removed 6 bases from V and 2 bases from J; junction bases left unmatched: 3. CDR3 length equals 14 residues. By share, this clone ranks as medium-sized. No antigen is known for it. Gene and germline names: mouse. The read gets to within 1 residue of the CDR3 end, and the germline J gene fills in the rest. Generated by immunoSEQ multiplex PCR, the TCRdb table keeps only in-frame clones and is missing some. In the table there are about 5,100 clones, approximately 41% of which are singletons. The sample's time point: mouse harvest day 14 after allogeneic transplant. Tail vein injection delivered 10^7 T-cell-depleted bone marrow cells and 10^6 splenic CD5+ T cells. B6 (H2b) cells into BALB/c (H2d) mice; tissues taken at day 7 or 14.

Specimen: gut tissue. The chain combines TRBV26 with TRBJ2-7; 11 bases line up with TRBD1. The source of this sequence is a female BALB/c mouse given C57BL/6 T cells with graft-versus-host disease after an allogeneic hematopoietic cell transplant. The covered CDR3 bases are TGTGCCAGCAGGCCGGGACAGGGGGCCTATGAACAGTAC. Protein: CASRPGQGAYEQY. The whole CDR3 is CASRPGQGAYEQYF. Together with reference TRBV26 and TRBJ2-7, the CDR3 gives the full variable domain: NSKVIQTPRYLVKGQGQKAKMRCIPEKGHPVVFWYQQNKNNEFKFLINFQNQEVLQQIDMTEKRFSAECPSNSPCSLEIQSSEAGDSALYLCASRPGQGAYEQYFGPGTRLTVL.